The source of this T cell receptor (beta chain) is a study of CD8 T cells in ankylosing spondylitis. Study observations and caveats: For ankylosing spondylitis blood, a TCR beta motif of about eight highly homologous variants appeared characteristic. Disease-linked clones displayed a CD8+ phenotype and appeared relatively rarely in peripheral blood. Reports say disease-linked clones showed up significantly more in matched ankylosing spondylitis synovial fluid.

Details on this clonotype: Its target is unknown.

With 6 bases removed from V and 2 bases from J, the gap between germline ends came to 14 bases. CDR3 length equals 15 residues. Quantitative barcoded 5'-RACE was used to prepare TCR beta libraries. One entry per CDR3 protein, called by TCRdb with MiXCR from the 5' RACE reads. This table has under 300,000 distinct CDR3 sequences, about 10% appearing once. Sequences were obtained from blood, either unsorted or a sorted T cell fraction (not recorded which). The TCR originated in a male donor with ankylosing spondylitis or in good health (not recorded which). The chain couples TRBV12-3 or TRBV12-4 to TRBJ2-1, with D possibly being TRBD1 (6 bases). The CDR3 region has the DNA TGTGCCAGCAGACTCGGACAGCTTACCTACAATGAGCAGTTCTTC. Its protein is CASRLGQLTYNEQFF.